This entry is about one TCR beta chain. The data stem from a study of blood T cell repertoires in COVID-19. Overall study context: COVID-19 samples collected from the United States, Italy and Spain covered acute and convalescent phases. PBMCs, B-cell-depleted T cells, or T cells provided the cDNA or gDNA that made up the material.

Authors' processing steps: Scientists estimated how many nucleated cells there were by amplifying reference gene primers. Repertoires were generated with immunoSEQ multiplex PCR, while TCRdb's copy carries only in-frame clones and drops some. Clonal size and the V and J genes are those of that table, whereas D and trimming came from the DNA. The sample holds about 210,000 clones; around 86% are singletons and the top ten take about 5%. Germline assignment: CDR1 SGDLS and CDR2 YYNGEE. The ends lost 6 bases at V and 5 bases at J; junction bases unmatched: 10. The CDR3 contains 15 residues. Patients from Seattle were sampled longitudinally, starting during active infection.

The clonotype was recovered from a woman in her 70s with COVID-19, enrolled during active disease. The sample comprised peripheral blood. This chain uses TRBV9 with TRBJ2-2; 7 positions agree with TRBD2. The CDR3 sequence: CASNLGGIITGELFF. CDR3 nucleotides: TGTGCCAGCAACCTCGGGGGGATTATAACCGGGGAGCTGTTTTTT.